This section outlines one TCR beta chain sequence together with its context. The data were obtained in a study of blood T cell repertoires in COVID-19. Losses at the gene ends were 6 bases for V and 4 bases for J; bases not matched to a gene: 11. CDR3 length: 15 residues. The germline gives CDR1 MNHEY, CDR2 SMNVEV (reference sequence). Assay used: immunoSEQ multiplex PCR; TCRdb lists only in-frame clones, some missing. This sample has 60,000 to 65,000 clones, with 84% found just once. The receptor was derived from an older woman with acute or convalescent COVID-19. The sequencing sample was made of peripheral blood. The chain recombines TRBV27 with TRBJ1-1, with 7 bases matching TRBD1. The DNA for the CDR3 is TGTGCCAGCAGCCCCACGACAGGGAGCCTCACTGAAGCTTTCTTT. Residues: CASSPTTGSLTEAFF.